Below are 5 T cell receptor beta chains sequenced from a single sample in a study of graft-versus-host responses after intestinal transplantation. Their target antigens are unknown. Clones were read by immunoSEQ multiplex PCR, and TCRdb kept only the in-frame ones, dropping some. The sample records approximately 71,000 clones, about 90% being singletons. Sequenced here: unstimulated CD8+ T cells sorted from spleen or lymph node cells, sampled before intestinal transplant. Receptor source: a human donor who received an intestinal transplant.

CDR3 region: CASSLGGQQGYTF. The CDR3 DNA follows: TGTGCCAGCAGCTTAGGGGGACAGCAAGGCTACACCTTC. This chain uses TRBV13 with TRBJ1-2, with 7 bases lining up with TRBD1. This CDR3 has 13 residues. Per germline, CDR1 PRHDT and CDR2 FYEKMQ (reference sequence). Trimming at V came to 0 bases and at J to 8 bases, leaving 3 bases not matched to a gene.

Here the CDR3 reads CASSFRDGTEAFF. The CDR3 DNA reads TGCGCCAGCAGCTTCAGGGATGGGACTGAAGCTTTCTTT. This chain joins TRBV5-1 and TRBJ1-1; TRBD1 is a possible D gene (5 bases). The germline gives CDR1 SGHRS, CDR2 YFSETQ. Trimming removed 2 bases at V and 5 bases at J, with 10 bases between. This CDR3 is 13 amino acids long.

V is TRBV6-6 and J is TRBJ1-5, with D hard to call. This CDR3 is built from 12 residues. CDR1 is MNHNY and CDR2 is SVGAGI in the germline V gene (reference sequence). Trimming pared 5 bases from V and 5 bases from J, leaving 7 bases between. Written as DNA, the CDR3 is TGTGCCAGCAGTCGGACTGATCAGCCCCAGCATTTT. This codes for CASSRTDQPQHF.

The rearrangement joins TRBV6-6 to TRBJ2-7, with D perhaps TRBD1 (6 bases). CDR1 is MNHNY, CDR2 SVGAGI, per germline (reference sequence). CDR3 length: 14 residues. V was cut by 5 bases and J by 6 bases, with 17 bases left in between. In nucleotides, the CDR3 is TGTGCCAGCAGTCGTGGGACATGGGAACGCGAGCAGTACTTC. This gives the protein CASSRGTWEREQYF.

This clone was seen once. The J gene is TRBJ2-2, the V gene TRBV27, with TRBD2 matching 7 bases. CDR3 size: 15 residues. V dropped 8 bases and J dropped 6; count of bases not matched to a gene: 12. Germline V CDR1 and CDR2: MNHEY, SMNVEV (reference sequence). This chain's CDR3 is CASAPGGSNAGELFF. In nucleotides, the CDR3 is TGTGCCAGCGCCCCAGGCGGGAGCAACGCCGGGGAGCTGTTTTTT.